The clone carrying this T cell receptor beta chain came up a few times. What it recognizes is unknown. An equimolar mix of two oligonucleotides served as the beta constant-region primer for TRBC1 and TRBC2. The ligated cDNA underwent four PCR rounds using SP2 and nested alpha and beta constant-region primers. An oligonucleotide with the SP2 primer and a 12-nucleotide UMI was ligated to the cDNA 3' end. One entry per CDR3 protein, called by TCRdb with MiXCR from the UMI-ligation and nested PCR reads. The table records more than 95,000 distinct CDR3 sequences, more than 12% of them present only once. The record originates from a study of naive and memory T cell subsets. The V gene lost 4 bases and the J gene lost 6 bases, with 11 bases spanning the gap. CDR1 and CDR2 (germline): MNHNY, SVGAGI (reference sequence). The CDR3 is 13 amino acids. General study findings and limits: From naive to CM, EM and EMRA, diversity decreased and Gini increased. Between naive and memory subsets, TCR abundance power law exponents differed. A few larger clonotypes appeared in naive repertoires, especially CD8, possibly memory cells re-expressing CD45RA.

The gene calls are TRBV6-6 and TRBJ2-3, with D unresolved. Sequences were obtained from naive CD8+ T cells from blood. The source of this sequence is a human donor in good health. Here the CDR3 reads CASSLGVGDTQYF. DNA for the CDR3: TGTGCCAGCAGTTTAGGAGTGGGGGATACGCAGTATTTT.